Listed below are T cell receptor beta chains from one sample, sequenced in a study of Ad26.COV2.S vaccination and SARS-CoV-2 variants. TCRdb keeps only in-frame clones here, not all; method: immunoSEQ multiplex PCR. The repertoire includes about 350,000 clones, about 85% of them detected once, and 3.3% sits in the top ten. Sequencing used peripheral blood, obtained in a trial of Ad26.COV2.S vaccine versus placebo. Source of these receptors: a person aged 18 to 65 who received the Ad26.COV2.S COVID-19 vaccine or a placebo. Each CDR3 is given with its conserved first and last residue. A D gene is named only where the DNA matches it firmly. Size tells how often a clone was seen (once, few, many) or the class of an expanded clone, and some rows leave it out.

DNA,CDR3,D,J,V,size
TGTGCCTTAGCCGGGGGACAGGATTATGGCTACACCTTC,CALAGGQDYGYTF,TRBD1,TRBJ1-2,TRBV6-1,NA
TGCGCCAGCAGCTTGCTAGCCCCGGGGGGCGAGCAGTACTTC,CASSLLAPGGEQYF,TRBD2,TRBJ2-7,TRBV5-1,NA
TGTGCCAGCAGCTTAGCGACTAGCGTTGAGCAGTTCTTC,CASSLATSVEQFF,TRBD2,TRBJ2-1,TRBV7-2,NA
TGTGCCAGCACCCCGGGGACCTCTGGAAACACCATATATTTT,CASTPGTSGNTIYF,NA,TRBJ1-3,TRBV7-2,NA
TGTGCCAGCAGGAGCGGGACAGGCCAGATGGGGGAGACCCAGTACTTC,CASRSGTGQMGETQYF,NA,TRBJ2-5,TRBV2,NA
TGTGCCAGTAGTATAGCAGGGGGCGAGGCCCCCAATCAGCCCCAGCATTTT,CASSIAGGEAPNQPQHF,TRBD1,TRBJ1-5,TRBV19,NA
TGCGCCAGCAGCCAAGACCGTTGGAATTCACCCCTCCACTTT,CASSQDRWNSPLHF,NA,TRBJ1-6,TRBV4-3,NA
TGTGCCAGCAGCCCCGGCTGGAGGGTCCGGATTGTGAACACTGAAGCTTTCTTT,CASSPGWRVRIVNTEAFF,NA,TRBJ1-1,TRBV14,NA
TGTGCCAGCAGTAACCTGGACAGAAAGTATGGCTACACCTTC,CASSNLDRKYGYTF,NA,TRBJ1-2,TRBV27,NA
TGTGCCACCAGTGATACTCCGGGACGGGCGAACACCGGGGAGCTGTTTTTT,CATSDTPGRANTGELFF,NA,TRBJ2-2,TRBV24-1,NA
TGTGCCACCTCCCCCAGGGGAAGCACCTACAATGAGCAGTTCTTC,CATSPRGSTYNEQFF,NA,TRBJ2-1,TRBV19,NA
TGTGCCAGTAGCCCAGGGGTTTATAGCAATCAGCCCCAGCATTTT,CASSPGVYSNQPQHF,NA,TRBJ1-5,TRBV19,NA
TGTGCCAGTAGTACCTGGACTAGCGGGTACAATGAGCAGTTCTTC,CASSTWTSGYNEQFF,TRBD2,TRBJ2-1,TRBV19,NA
TGTGCCATCAGTGTAATGGGTGACGGAGATACGCAGTATTTT,CAISVMGDGDTQYF,NA,TRBJ2-3,TRBV10-3,NA
TGTGCCAGCAGTTACGGAGAGAGCACAGATACGCAGTATTTT,CASSYGESTDTQYF,NA,TRBJ2-3,TRBV6-2/TRBV6-3,NA
TGTGCCAGCAAAATGCCCCAGACCGAGCAGTACTTC,CASKMPQTEQYF,NA,TRBJ2-7,TRBV28,few
TGTGCCAGCAGAGCCGGGACAGTAAGTGAAAAACTGTTTTTT,CASRAGTVSEKLFF,TRBD1,TRBJ1-4,TRBV2,few
TGTGCCAGCAACGACGGACAGGGGTTGGATACGCAGTATTTT,CASNDGQGLDTQYF,TRBD1,TRBJ2-3,TRBV9,NA
TGCGCCAGCAGCGGGGTGGAGGGAAGGAACGAGCAGTACTTC,CASSGVEGRNEQYF,NA,TRBJ2-7,TRBV5-1,NA
TGTGCCAGCAGTGAACGGGGGGATCAGCCCCAGCATTTT,CASSERGDQPQHF,NA,TRBJ1-5,TRBV25-1,NA
TGTGCCACCAGCAGAGAAAGCGGGGGGGCCTACGAGCAGTACTTC,CATSRESGGAYEQYF,TRBD2,TRBJ2-7,TRBV15,NA
TGCGCCAGCAGTACTTCTGGGGGGCAGTACACTGAAGCTTTCTTT,CASSTSGGQYTEAFF,NA,TRBJ1-1,TRBV10-2,once
TGTGCCAGTACAAGGGGGCAGAACTATGGCTACACCTTC,CASTRGQNYGYTF,TRBD1,TRBJ1-2,TRBV19,NA
TGTGCCAGCAGCGAAACAGGGGCCGTGTCCTATAATTCACCCCTCCACTTT,CASSETGAVSYNSPLHF,TRBD1,TRBJ1-6,TRBV5-6,NA
TGTGCCAGCAGTTACTACGGTGGTGGACACTATGGCTACACCTTC,CASSYYGGGHYGYTF,NA,TRBJ1-2,TRBV6-6,NA
TGTGCCAGTACGAACGGGGATGGGCCCACAGATACGCAGTATTTT,CASTNGDGPTDTQYF,NA,TRBJ2-3,TRBV19,NA
TGTGCCAGCAGTTTAAGACAGGTATCGGGCGGCTACGAGCAGTACTTC,CASSLRQVSGGYEQYF,NA,TRBJ2-7,TRBV27,NA
TGTGCCAGCAGCCGGGACCCGGCGCAAGAGACCCAGTACTTC,CASSRDPAQETQYF,NA,TRBJ2-5,TRBV6-5,NA
TGTGCCAGCAGCCAGCTCTCCTGGGGTGAAAAACTGTTTTTT,CASSQLSWGEKLFF,NA,TRBJ1-4,TRBV16,NA
TGTGCCAGCAGCCAAGACCCCCGGTACGAGCAGTACTTC,CASSQDPRYEQYF,NA,TRBJ2-7,TRBV14,once
TGTGCAAGTCGCTTAGGACTAGCGGGAGTAGATGATAATGAGCAGTTCTTC,CASRLGLAGVDDNEQFF,NA,TRBJ2-1,TRBV12-2,few
TGCGCCAGCAGTCAATCCCGAAGGGGCGTCCACTCCTACGAGCAGTACTTC,CASSQSRRGVHSYEQYF,NA,TRBJ2-7,TRBV23-1,NA
TGTGCCAGCAGCTCGCCGGTGGGTAGCGGGGGAGCCGCAGGGCGCACAGATACGCAGTATTTT,CASSSPVGSGGAAGRTDTQYF,TRBD2,TRBJ2-3,TRBV7-8,NA
TGTGCCAGCAGCCAAGACAGACTAGCGGGAAGGATCCTGCAGTACAATGAGCAGTTCTTC,CASSQDRLAGRILQYNEQFF,TRBD2,TRBJ2-1,TRBV3-1/TRBV3-2,once
TGTGCCAGCTCACGGGGGACACAAGAGACCCAGTACTTC,CASSRGTQETQYF,NA,TRBJ2-5,TRBV18,NA
TGTGCCAGCAGCCAGGGGACAGGGTATTATGGCTACACCTTC,CASSQGTGYYGYTF,TRBD1,TRBJ1-2,TRBV7-9,NA
TGCGCCAGCAGCCAACCTACAGGGAACAAGGGGTATGGCTACACCTTC,CASSQPTGNKGYGYTF,NA,TRBJ1-2,TRBV4-1,NA